This TCR beta chain was sequenced in a study of blood T cell repertoires in COVID-19. Deletions cut 0 bases from V and 5 bases from J, with 14 bases between. Germline V gene lookup returns CDR1 SGHDT and CDR2 YYEEEE. There are 15 residues in the CDR3. This clone was seen a handful of times. Profiled with immunoSEQ multiplex PCR; TCRdb holds only in-frame clones, not every one. Of 250,000 to 400,000 clones listed, about 90% are singletons. Seattle enrolled patients during active infection and tracked them longitudinally. This sequence originates from a woman aged 25 to 39 with COVID-19, enrolled during active disease. The sequenced sample consisted of peripheral blood. The chain joins TRBV5-6 to TRBJ2-5; D is ambiguous. The CDR3 DNA reads TGTGCCAGCAGCTTGGTTAGCTCTAGAGAGGAGACCCAGTACTTC. Translated, it gives CASSLVSSREETQYF. The full variable domain, in which reference TRBV5-6 and TRBJ2-5 provide the parts outside the CDR3, is DAGVTQSPTHLIKTRGQQVTLRCSPKSGHDTVSWYQQALGQGPQFIFQYYEEEERQRGNFPDRFSGHQFPNYSSELNVNALLLGDSALYLCASSLVSSREETQYFGPGTRLLVL.